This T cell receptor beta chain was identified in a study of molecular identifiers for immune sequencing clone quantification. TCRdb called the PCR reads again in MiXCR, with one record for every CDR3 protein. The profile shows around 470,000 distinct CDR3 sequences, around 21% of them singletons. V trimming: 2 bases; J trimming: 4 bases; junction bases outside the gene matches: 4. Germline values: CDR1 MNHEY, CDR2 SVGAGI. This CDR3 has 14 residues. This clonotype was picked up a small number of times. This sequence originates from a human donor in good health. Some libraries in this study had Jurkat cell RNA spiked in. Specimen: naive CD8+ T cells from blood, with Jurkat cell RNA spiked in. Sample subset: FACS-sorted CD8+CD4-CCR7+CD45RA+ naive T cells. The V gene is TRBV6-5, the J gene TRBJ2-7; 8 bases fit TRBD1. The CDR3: CASSYLDRVYEQYF. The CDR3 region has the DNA TGTGCCAGCAGTTACCTGGACAGGGTGTACGAGCAGTACTTC.